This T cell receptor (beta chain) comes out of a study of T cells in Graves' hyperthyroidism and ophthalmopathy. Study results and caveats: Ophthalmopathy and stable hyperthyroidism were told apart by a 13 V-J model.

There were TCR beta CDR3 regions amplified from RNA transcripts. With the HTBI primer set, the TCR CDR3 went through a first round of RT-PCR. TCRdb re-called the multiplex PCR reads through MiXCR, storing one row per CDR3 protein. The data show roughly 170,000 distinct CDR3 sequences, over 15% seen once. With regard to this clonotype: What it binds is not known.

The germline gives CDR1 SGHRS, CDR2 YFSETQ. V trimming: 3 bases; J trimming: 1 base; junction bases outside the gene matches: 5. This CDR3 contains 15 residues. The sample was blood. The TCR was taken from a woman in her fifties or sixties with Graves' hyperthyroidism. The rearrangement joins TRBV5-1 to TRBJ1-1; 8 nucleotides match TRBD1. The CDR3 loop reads CASSSEGQANTEAFF. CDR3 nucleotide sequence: TGCGCCAGCAGCTCGGAGGGACAGGCGAACACTGAAGCTTTCTTT. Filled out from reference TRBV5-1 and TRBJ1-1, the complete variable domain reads KAGVTQTPRYLIKTRGQQVTLSCSPISGHRSVSWYQQTPGQGLQFLFEYFSETQRNKGNFPGRFSGRQFSNSRSEMNVSTLELGDSALYLCASSSEGQANTEAFFGQGTRLTVV.